This TCR beta chain was profiled in a study of identical twins. A single record per CDR3 protein comes from TCRdb applying MiXCR to the 5' RACE reads. The sample includes about 470,000 distinct CDR3 sequences, roughly a quarter of them seen just once. This clonotype was found many times. What it binds is unknown. Germline V lookup: CDR1 DFQATT, CDR2 SNEGSKA (reference sequence). This CDR3 spans 14 amino acids. The V gene end was trimmed by 7 bases and the J gene end by 6 bases; junction bases not matched to a gene: 11. Findings and limits, study-wide: Whereas memory repertoires showed no such difference, abundant cord blood beta clonotypes carried fewer insertions.

These data were likewise used in another study, on T cells expressing NK-cell markers.

The source is a woman under 30 in good health. Sequencing input: CD4+ T cells sorted from blood. The chain links TRBV20-1 to TRBJ2-3; 9 positions match TRBD2. Here the CDR3 DNA reads TGCAGTGGCAGCCTAGCGGGGTTGGGTGATACGCAGTATTTT. Translating gives CSGSLAGLGDTQYF.